A selection of T cell receptor beta chains follows, all from one sample in a study of T cell repertoires in cytomegalovirus infection. No antigens are known for them. TCRdb re-called the reads with MiXCR, one entry per CDR3 protein. The table shows fewer than 350,000 distinct CDR3 sequences, with 29% occurring only once. Sequenced material: cultured PBMCs, taken from culture after CMV antigen stimulation. The origin of the receptors is a human donor in good health (CMV status not recorded). Some clones in this sample may be carry-over from other donors' samples. Each CDR3 is given with its conserved first and last residue. The D gene is left open where the match is weak. Where a row states a size, it is once, few, many or the class of an expanded clone; other rows omit it.

TRBJ2-7 TRBD1 TRBV6-2/TRBV6-3 - TGTGCCAGCAGTTTGCGACGCAACAGGGGGCAGAGCTACGAGCAGTACTTC CASSLRRNRGQSYEQYF
TRBJ1-1 - TRBV7-2 - TGTGCCAGCAGCCCTTCAGCGGGGGGGGGCACTGAAGCTTTCTTT CASSPSAGGGTEAFF
TRBJ2-1 TRBD2 TRBV5-5 - TGTGCCAGCAGCTTGGGGGGACTAGCCGTTGAGCAGTTCTTC CASSLGGLAVEQFF
TRBJ2-6 - TRBV6-1 - TGTGCCAGCAGAGAACCCTCTGGGGCCAACGTCCTGACTTTC CASREPSGANVLTF
TRBJ2-7 - TRBV4-1 - TGCGCCAGCAGCCAAGTCCTCGCCTTACAGGGAGGCTACGAGCAGTACTTC CASSQVLALQGGYEQYF
TRBJ2-1 TRBD1 TRBV7-2 few TGTGCCAGCAGCTTATCCGGGACAGTCAATAATGAGCAGTTCTTC CASSLSGTVNNEQFF
TRBJ2-1 - TRBV5-6 - TGTGCCAGCAGCCGGCCGGGGGCGGAGGGCTCCTACAATGAGCAGTTCTTC CASSRPGAEGSYNEQFF
TRBJ1-1 - TRBV7-2 - TGTGCCAGCATCTTACAAGGGACCGTGAACACTGAAGCTTTCTTT CASILQGTVNTEAFF
TRBJ1-1 - TRBV19 - TGTGCCAGTAGTATCACGGGGGGGGGCGCCAGCACTGAAGCTTTCTTT CASSITGGGASTEAFF
TRBJ2-7 TRBD1 TRBV6-1 few TGTGCCAGCAGTGAAAAGGGGACAGAAGCCTACGAGCAGTACTTC CASSEKGTEAYEQYF
TRBJ1-6 - TRBV5-6 - TGTGCCAGCAGCCCCCTGATTGAGGGAGTTTATTCACCCCTCCACTTT CASSPLIEGVYSPLHF
TRBJ1-5 - TRBV6-6 - TGTGCCAGCGGGGGACTCAATCAGCCCCAGCATTTT CASGGLNQPQHF
TRBJ2-3 - TRBV10-3 few TGTGCCATCAGTGAGTCGTCCGGGGCACCCACAGATACGCAGTATTTT CAISESSGAPTDTQYF
TRBJ2-1 - TRBV10-2 many TGCGCCAGCAGTGAGTCACCACCGGGACTAGGGGGCGATGAGCAGTTCTTC CASSESPPGLGGDEQFF
TRBJ2-7 - TRBV7-6 few TGTGCCAGCAGCTTAGGAGCCGAGCAGTACTTC CASSLGAEQYF
TRBJ1-5 TRBD1 TRBV24-1 - TGTGCCACCAGTTTCCCGTTCCGACAGGGGGCAAACAATCAGCCCCAGCATTTT CATSFPFRQGANNQPQHF
TRBJ1-4 - TRBV20-1 - TGCAGTGCTAGAGTTGGGAGCGGGAATGAAAAACTGTTTTTT CSARVGSGNEKLFF
TRBJ1-1 - TRBV12-3/TRBV12-4 - TGTGCCAGCTTACCCGACCGCGTTGGGACTGAAGCTTTCTTT CASLPDRVGTEAFF
TRBJ2-5 TRBD1 TRBV19 - TGTGCCAGTAGTCCCCGAAGGGGGCGAGAGACCCAGTACTTC CASSPRRGRETQYF
TRBJ2-1 TRBD1 TRBV12-3/TRBV12-4 few TGTGCCAGCAGTTTCGGACAGGGGGGTGCCTACAATGAGCAGTTCTTC CASSFGQGGAYNEQFF
TRBJ2-7 - TRBV11-2 - TGTGCCAGCAGCTCAGGGCGGGCGGGATTGCCCGGTCCCGCTTACGAGCAGTACTTC CASSSGRAGLPGPAYEQYF
TRBJ2-7 TRBD1 TRBV6-6 - TGTGCCAGCAGACAGATGGGGACAGGTTTCAAGCAGTACTTC CASRQMGTGFKQYF
TRBJ2-5 TRBD1 TRBV25-1 - TGTGCCAGCAGTGGAAGGAAGACAGGGACGTACCAAGAGACCCAGTACTTC CASSGRKTGTYQETQYF
TRBJ1-2 - TRBV27 few TGTGCCAGCAGTTTATTCCACAGGGACCATGGCTACACCTTC CASSLFHRDHGYTF
TRBJ1-2 - TRBV28 once TGTGCCAGCATACCTTCGGTAGGGTCGCGGGGCTACACCTTC CASIPSVGSRGYTF
TRBJ1-1 TRBD1 TRBV2 - TGTGCCAGCAGTGATACAGGGGGAACTGAAGCTTTCTTT CASSDTGGTEAFF
TRBJ1-4 - TRBV6-5 - TGTGCCAGCAGTCTACTCGTCCAGGGGCAGAAAAAACTGTTTTTT CASSLLVQGQKKLFF
TRBJ1-1 - TRBV7-9 few TGTGCCAGCAGCCAAGCCGGGGTCTACACTGAAGCTTTCTTT CASSQAGVYTEAFF
TRBJ2-3 - TRBV7-2 many TGTGCCAGCAGTCGACCAGGGTCGGATACGCAGTATTTT CASSRPGSDTQYF